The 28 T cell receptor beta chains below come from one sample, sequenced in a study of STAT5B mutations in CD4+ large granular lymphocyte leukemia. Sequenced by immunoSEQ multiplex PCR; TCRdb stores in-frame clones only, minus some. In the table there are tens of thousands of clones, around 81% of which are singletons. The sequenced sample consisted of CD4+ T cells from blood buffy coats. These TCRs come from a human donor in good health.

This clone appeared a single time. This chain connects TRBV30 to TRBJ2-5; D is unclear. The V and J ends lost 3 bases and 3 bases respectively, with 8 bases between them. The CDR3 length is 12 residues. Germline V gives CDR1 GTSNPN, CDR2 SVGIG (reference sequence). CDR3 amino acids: CAWSRLEETQYF. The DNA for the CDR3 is TGTGCCTGGAGCAGGCTAGAAGAGACCCAGTACTTC.

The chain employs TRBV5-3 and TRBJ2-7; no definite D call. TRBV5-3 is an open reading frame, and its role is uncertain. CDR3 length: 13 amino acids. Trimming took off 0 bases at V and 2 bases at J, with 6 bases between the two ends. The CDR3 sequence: CARSLEGAYEQYF. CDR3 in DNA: TGTGCCAGAAGCTTGGAGGGCGCCTACGAGCAGTACTTC.

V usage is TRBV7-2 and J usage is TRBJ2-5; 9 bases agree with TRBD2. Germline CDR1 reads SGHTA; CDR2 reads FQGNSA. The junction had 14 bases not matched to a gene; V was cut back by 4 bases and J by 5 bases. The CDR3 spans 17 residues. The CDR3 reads CASSSEGIAGARETQYF. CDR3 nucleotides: TGTGCCAGCAGCTCTGAGGGGATAGCGGGAGCCAGGGAGACCCAGTACTTC. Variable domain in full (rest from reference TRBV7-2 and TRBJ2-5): GAGVSQSPSNKVTEKGKDVELRCDPISGHTALYWYRQSLGQGLEFLIYFQGNSAPDKSGLPSDRFSAERTGGSVSTLTIQRTQQEDSAVYLCASSSEGIAGARETQYFGPGTRLLVL.

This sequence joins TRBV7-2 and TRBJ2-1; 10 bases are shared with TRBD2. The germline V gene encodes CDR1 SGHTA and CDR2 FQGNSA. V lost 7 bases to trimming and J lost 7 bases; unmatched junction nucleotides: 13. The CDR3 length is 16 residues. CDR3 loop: CASTLLAGSVGNEQFF. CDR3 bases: TGTGCCAGCACGCTACTAGCGGGAAGTGTGGGGAATGAGCAGTTCTTC.

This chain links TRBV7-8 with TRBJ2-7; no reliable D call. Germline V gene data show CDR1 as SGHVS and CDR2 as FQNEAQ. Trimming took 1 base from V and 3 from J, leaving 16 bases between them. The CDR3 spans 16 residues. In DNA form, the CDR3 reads TGTGCCAGCAGCTTAGTGTTCGGGCAGGTGAACTACGAGCAGTACTTC. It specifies CASSLVFGQVNYEQYF.

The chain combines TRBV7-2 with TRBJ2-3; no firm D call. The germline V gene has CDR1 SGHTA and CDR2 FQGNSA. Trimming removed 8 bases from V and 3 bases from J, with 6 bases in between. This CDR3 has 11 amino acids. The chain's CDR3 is CASSSTDTQYF. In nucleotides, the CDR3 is TGTGCCAGCTCCTCTACAGATACGCAGTATTTT.

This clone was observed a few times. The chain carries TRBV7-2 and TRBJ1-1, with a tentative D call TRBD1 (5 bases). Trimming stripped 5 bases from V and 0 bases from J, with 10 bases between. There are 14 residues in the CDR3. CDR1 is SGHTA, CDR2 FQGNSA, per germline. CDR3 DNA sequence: TGTGCCAGCAGCCAGGGACGGGTGAACACTGAAGCTTTCTTT. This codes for CASSQGRVNTEAFF.

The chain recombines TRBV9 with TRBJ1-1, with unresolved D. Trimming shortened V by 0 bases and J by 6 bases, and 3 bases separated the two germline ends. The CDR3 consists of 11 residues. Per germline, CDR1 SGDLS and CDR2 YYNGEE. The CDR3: CASSVVAEAFF. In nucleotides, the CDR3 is TGTGCCAGCAGCGTAGTTGCTGAAGCTTTCTTT.

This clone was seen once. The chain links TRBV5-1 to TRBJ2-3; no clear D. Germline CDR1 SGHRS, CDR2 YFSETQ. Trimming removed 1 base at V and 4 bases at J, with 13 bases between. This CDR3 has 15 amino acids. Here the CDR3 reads CASSLNQLRADTQYF. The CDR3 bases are TGCGCCAGCAGCTTGAATCAGCTCCGCGCAGATACGCAGTATTTT. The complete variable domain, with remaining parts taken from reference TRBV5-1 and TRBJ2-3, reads KAGVTQTPRYLIKTRGQQVTLSCSPISGHRSVSWYQQTPGQGLQFLFEYFSETQRNKGNFPGRFSGRQFSNSRSEMNVSTLELGDSALYLCASSLNQLRADTQYFGPGTRLTVL.

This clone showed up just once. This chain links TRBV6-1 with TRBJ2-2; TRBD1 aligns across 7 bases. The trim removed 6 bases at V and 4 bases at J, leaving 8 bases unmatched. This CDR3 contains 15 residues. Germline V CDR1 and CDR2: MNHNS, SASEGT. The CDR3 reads CASSAGTEVTGELFF. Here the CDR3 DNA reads TGTGCCAGCAGCGCCGGGACAGAGGTCACCGGGGAGCTGTTTTTT.

CDR3 DNA: TGTGCCAGCACCTTGGAATTAGAGGCCGGGGAGCTGTTTTTT. Its protein product is CASTLELEAGELFF. This chain joins TRBV7-9 and TRBJ2-2, with D unclear. V gave up 7 bases and J gave up 6 bases, with 15 bases separating them. This CDR3 is 14 amino acids long. Per the germline V gene, CDR1 is SEHNR and CDR2 is FQNEAQ (reference sequence).

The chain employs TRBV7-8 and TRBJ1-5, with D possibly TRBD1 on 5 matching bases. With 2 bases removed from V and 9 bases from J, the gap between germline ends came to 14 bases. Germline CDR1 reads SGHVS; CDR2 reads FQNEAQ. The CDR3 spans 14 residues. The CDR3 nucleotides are TGTGCCAGCAGCTTATCGGCGGGGCCAGGGCCCCAGCATTTT. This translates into CASSLSAGPGPQHF.

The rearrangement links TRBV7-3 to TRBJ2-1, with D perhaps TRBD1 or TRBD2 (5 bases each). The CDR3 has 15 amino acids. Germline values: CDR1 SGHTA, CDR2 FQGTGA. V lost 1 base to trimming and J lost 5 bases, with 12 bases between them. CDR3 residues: CASSLIGTVDNEQFF. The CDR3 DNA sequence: TGTGCCAGCAGCTTAATTGGGACGGTTGACAATGAGCAGTTCTTC.

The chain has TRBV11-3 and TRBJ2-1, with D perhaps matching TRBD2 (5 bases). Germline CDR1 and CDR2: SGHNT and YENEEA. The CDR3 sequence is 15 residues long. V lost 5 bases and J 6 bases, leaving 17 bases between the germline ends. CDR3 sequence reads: CASSPRADASNEQFF. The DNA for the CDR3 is TGTGCCAGCAGCCCGCGGGCGGACGCCAGCAATGAGCAGTTCTTC.

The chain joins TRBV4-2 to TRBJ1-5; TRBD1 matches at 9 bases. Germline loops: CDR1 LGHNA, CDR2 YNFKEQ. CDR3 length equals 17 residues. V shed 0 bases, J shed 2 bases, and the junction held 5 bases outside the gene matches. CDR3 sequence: CASSQELTGGGNQPQHF. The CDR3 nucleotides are TGTGCCAGCAGCCAAGAATTAACAGGGGGCGGCAATCAGCCCCAGCATTTT.

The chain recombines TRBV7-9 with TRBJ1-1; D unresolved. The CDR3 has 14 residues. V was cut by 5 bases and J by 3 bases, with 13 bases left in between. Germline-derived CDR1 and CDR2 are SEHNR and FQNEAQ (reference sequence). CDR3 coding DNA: TGTGCCAGCAGCGGCCTGTTGAGAGACACTGAAGCTTTCTTT. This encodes CASSGLLRDTEAFF.

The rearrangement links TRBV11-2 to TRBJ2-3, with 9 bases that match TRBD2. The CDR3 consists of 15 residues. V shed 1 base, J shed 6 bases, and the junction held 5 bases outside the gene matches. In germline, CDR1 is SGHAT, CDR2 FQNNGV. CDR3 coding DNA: TGTGCCAGCAGCTTAGTAAATAGCGGGAGTGATACGCAGTATTTT. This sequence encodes CASSLVNSGSDTQYF.

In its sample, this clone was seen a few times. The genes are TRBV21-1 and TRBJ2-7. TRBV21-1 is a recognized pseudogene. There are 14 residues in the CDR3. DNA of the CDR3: TGTGCTCTCACGCCGGGGCACCTATTTGACGAGCAGTACTTC. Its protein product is CALTPGHLFDEQYF.

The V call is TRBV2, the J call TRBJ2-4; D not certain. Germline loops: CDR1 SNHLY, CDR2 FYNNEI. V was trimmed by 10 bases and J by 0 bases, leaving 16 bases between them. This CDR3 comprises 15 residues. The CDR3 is CATGRQDLAKNIQYF. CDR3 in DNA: TGTGCCACCGGTCGGCAGGATCTAGCCAAAAACATTCAGTACTTC.

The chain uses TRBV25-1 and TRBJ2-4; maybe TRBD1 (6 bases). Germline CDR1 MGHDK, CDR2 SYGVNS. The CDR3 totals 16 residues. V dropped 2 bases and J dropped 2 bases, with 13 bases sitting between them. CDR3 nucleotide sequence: TGTGCCAGCAGTGAAACAGGGTTCTCACCCAAAAACATTCAGTACTTC. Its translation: CASSETGFSPKNIQYF.

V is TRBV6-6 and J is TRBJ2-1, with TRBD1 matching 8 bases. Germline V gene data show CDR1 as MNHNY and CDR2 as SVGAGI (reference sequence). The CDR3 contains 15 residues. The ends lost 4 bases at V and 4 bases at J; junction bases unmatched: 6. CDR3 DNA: TGTGCCAGCAGTTCTCGACAGGGGATATACAATGAGCAGTTCTTC. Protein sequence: CASSSRQGIYNEQFF.

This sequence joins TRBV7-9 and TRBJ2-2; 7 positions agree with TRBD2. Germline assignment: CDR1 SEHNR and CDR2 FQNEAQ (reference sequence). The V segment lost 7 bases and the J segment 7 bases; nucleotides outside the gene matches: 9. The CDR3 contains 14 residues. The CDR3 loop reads CASTVAGASGELFF. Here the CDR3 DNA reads TGTGCCAGCACTGTGGCGGGAGCGAGCGGGGAGCTGTTTTTT. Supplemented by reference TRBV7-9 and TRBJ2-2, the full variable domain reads DTGVSQNPRHKITKRGQNVTFRCDPISEHNRLYWYRQTLGQGPEFLTYFQNEAQLEKSRLLSDRFSAERPKGSFSTLEIQRTEQGDSAMYLCASTVAGASGELFFGEGSRLTVL.

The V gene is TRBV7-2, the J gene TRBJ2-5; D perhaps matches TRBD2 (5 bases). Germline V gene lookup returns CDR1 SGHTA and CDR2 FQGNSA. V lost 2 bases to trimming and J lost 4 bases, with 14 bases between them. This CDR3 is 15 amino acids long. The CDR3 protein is CASSLNRGIRETQYF. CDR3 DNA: TGTGCCAGCAGCTTAAACAGAGGGATCAGAGAGACCCAGTACTTC.

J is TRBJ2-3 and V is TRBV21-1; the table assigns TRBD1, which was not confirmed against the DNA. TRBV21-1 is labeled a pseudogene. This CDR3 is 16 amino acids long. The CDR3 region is CASSKAADRGPDTQYF. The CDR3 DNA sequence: TGTGCCAGCAGCAAGGCAGCCGACAGGGGACCAGATACGCAGTATTTT.

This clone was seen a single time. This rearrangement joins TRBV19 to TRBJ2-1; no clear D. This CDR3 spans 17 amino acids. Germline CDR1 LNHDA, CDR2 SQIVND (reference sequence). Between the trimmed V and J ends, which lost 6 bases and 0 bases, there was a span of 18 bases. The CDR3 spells CASSGRGSSSSYNEQFF. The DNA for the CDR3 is TGTGCCAGTAGCGGTCGAGGCAGTTCGAGCTCCTACAATGAGCAGTTCTTC.

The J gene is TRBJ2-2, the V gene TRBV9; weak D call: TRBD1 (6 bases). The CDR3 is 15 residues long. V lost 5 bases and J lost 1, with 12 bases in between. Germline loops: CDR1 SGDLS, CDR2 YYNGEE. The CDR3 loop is CASRQGHGNTGELFF. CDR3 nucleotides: TGTGCCAGCAGACAGGGTCACGGGAACACCGGGGAGCTGTTTTTT.

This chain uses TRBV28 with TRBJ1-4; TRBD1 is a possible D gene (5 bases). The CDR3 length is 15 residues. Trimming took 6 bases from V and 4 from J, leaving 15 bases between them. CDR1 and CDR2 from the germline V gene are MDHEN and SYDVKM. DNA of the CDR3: TGTGCCAGCAGCACCGCGGCAGGGAATAATGAAAAACTGTTTTTT. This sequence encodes CASSTAAGNNEKLFF.

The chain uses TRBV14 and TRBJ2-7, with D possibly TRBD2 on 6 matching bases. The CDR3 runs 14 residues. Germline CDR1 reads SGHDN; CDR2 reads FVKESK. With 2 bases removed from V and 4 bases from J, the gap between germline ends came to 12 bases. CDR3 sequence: CASSQRPSEYEQYF. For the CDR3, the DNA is TGTGCCAGCAGCCAACGTCCTAGCGAGTACGAGCAGTACTTC. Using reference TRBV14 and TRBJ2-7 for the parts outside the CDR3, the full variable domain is EAGVTQFPSHSVIEKGQTVTLRCDPISGHDNLYWYRRVMGKEIKFLLHFVKESKQDESGMPNNRFLAERTGGTYSTLKVQPAELEDSGVYFCASSQRPSEYEQYFGPGTRLTVT.